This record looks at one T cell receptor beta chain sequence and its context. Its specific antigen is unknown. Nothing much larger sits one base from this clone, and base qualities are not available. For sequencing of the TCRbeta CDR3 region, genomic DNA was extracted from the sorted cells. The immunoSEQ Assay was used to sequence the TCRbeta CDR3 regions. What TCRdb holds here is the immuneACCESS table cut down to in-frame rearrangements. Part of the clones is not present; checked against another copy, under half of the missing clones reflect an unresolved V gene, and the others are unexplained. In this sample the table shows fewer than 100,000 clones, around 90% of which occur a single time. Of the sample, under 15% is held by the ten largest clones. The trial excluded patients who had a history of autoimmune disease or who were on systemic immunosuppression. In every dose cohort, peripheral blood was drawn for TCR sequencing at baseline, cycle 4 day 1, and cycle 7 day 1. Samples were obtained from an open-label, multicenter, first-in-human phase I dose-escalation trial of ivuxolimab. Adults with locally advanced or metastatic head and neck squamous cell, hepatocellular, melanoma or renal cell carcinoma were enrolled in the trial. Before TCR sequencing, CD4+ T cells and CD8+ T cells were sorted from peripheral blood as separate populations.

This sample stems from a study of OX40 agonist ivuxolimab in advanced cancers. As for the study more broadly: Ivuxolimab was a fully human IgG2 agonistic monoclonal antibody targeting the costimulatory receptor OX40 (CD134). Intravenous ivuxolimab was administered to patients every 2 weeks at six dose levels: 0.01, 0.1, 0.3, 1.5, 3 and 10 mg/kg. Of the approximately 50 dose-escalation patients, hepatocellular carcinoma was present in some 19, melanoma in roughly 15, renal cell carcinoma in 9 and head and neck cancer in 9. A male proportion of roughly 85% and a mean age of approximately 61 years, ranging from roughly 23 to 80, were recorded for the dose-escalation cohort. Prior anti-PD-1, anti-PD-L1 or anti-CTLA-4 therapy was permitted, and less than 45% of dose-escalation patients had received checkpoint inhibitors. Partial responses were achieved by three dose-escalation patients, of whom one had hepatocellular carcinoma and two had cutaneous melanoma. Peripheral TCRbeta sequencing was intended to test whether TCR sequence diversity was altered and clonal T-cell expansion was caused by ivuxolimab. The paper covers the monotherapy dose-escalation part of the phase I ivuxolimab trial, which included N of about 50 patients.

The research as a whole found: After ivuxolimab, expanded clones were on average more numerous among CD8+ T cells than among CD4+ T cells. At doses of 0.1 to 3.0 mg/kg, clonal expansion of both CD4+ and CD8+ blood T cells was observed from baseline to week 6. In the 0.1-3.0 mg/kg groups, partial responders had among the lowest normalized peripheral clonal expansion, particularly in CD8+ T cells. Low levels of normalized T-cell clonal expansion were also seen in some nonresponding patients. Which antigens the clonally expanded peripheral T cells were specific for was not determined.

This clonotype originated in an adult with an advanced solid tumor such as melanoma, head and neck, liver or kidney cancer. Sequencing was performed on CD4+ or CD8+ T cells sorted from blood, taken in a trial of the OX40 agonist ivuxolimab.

The CDR3 region: CASSVSSGRSEQFF. At the DNA level, the sequence is TGTGCCAGCAGCGTGTCTAGCGGGAGGAGTGAGCAGTTCTTC. The sequence joins TRBV9 to TRBJ2-1; TRBD2 matches 11 bases in the middle. From cysteine to phenylalanine, the CDR3 is 14 amino acids long. Of all the DNA, just the CDR3 is kept, 42 bases in frame from base 1. CDR1 is given as SGDLS and CDR2 as YYNGEE, both from the germline V gene. Trimming removed 2 bases from V and 9 bases from J; the gene matches leave 4 bases unexplained.